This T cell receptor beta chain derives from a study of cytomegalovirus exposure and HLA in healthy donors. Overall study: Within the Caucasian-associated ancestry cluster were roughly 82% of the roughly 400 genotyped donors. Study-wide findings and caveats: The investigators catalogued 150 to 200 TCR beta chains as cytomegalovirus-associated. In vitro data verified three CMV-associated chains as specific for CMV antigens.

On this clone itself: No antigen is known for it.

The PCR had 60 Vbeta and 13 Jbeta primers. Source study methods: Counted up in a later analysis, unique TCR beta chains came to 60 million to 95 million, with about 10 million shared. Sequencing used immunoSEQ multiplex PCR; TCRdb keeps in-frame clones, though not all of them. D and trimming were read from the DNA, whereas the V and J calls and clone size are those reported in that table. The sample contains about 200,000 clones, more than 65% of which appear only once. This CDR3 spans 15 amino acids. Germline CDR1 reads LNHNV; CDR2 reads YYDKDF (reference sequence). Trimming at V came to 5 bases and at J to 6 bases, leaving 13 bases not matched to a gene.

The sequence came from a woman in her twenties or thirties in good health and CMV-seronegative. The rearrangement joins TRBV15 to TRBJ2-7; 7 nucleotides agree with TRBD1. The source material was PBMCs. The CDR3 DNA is TGTGCCACCAGCGCGACAGGGAAATTTTCGGGCGAGCAGTACTTC. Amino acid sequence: CATSATGKFSGEQYF. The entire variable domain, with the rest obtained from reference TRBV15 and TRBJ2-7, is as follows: DAMVIQNPRYQVTQFGKPVTLSCSQTLNHNVMYWYQQKSSQAPKLLFHYYDKDFNNEADTPDNFQSRRPNTSFCFLDIRSPGLGDTAMYLCATSATGKFSGEQYFGPGTRLTVT.